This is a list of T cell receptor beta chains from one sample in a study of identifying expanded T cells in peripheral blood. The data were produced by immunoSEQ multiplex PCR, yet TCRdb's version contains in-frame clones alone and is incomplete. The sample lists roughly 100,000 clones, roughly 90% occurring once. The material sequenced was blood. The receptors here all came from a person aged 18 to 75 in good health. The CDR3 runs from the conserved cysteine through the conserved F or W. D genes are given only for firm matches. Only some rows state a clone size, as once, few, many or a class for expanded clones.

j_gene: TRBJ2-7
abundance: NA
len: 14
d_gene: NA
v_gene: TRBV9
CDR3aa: CASSAGGVTYEQYF
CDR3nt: TGTGCCAGCAGCGCCGGAGGGGTAACCTACGAGCAGTACTTC

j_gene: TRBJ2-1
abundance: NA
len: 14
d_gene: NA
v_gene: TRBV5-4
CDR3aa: CASRDRGLYNEQFF
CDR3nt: TGTGCCAGCAGGGATAGGGGTCTTTACAATGAGCAGTTCTTC

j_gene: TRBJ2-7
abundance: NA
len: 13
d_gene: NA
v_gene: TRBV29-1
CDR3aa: CSVARGLTREQYF
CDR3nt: TGCAGCGTTGCCCGGGGGCTCACGCGGGAGCAGTACTTC

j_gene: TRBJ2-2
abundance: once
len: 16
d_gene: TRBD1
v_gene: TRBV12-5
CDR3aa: CASGLVRGGASGELFF
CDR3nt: TGTGCTAGTGGTTTGGTACGAGGGGGCGCGAGCGGGGAGCTGTTTTTT

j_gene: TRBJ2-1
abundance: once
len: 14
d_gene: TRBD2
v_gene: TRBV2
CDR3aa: CASSEGLAGNEQFF
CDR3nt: TGTGCCAGCAGTGAGGGACTAGCGGGAAATGAGCAGTTCTTC

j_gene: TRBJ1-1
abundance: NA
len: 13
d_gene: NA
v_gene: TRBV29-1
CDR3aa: CSVEVSTGTEAFF
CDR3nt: TGCAGCGTTGAAGTCAGCACGGGCACTGAAGCTTTCTTT

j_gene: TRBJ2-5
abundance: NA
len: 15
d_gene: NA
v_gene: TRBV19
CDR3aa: CASSIGSREKETQYF
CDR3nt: TGTGCCAGTAGTATAGGGTCCAGGGAGAAAGAGACCCAGTACTTC

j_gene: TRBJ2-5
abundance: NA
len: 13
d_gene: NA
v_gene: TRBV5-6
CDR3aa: CASSFDPPETQYF
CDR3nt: TGTGCCAGCAGCTTTGATCCCCCCGAGACCCAGTACTTC

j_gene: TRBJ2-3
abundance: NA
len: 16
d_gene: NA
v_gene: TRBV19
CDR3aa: CASSISQGVVTDTQYF
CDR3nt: TGTGCCAGTAGTATAAGTCAGGGAGTCGTGACAGATACGCAGTATTTT

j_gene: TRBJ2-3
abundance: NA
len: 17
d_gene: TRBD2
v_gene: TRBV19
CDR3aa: CASSLGLAGAGTDTQYF
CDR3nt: TGTGCCAGTAGTTTGGGACTAGCGGGAGCCGGGACAGATACGCAGTATTTT

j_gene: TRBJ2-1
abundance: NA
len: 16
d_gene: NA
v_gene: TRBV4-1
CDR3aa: CASSQTLGDPSNEQFF
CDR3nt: TGCGCCAGCAGCCAAACCCTAGGGGATCCCTCCAATGAGCAGTTCTTC

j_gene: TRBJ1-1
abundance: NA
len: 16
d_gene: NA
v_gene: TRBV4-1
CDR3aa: CASSQVSVGAGTEAFF
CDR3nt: TGCGCCAGCAGCCAAGTCTCGGTGGGGGCTGGCACTGAAGCTTTCTTT

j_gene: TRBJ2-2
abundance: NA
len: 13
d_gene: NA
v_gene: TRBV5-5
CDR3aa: CASKRGFTGELFF
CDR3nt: TGTGCCAGCAAACGAGGTTTCACCGGGGAGCTGTTTTTT

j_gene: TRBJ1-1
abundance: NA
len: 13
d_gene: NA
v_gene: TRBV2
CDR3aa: CASYQGPNTEAFF
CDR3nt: TGTGCCAGCTATCAGGGGCCGAACACTGAAGCTTTCTTT

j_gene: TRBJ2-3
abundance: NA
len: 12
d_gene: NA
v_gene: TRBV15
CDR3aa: CATSPGGDTQYF
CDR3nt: TGTGCCACCAGCCCGGGGGGCGATACGCAGTATTTT

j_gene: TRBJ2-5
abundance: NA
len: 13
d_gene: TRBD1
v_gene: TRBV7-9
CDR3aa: CASSVRGQETQYF
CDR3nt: TGTGCCAGCAGCGTCAGGGGGCAAGAGACCCAGTACTTC

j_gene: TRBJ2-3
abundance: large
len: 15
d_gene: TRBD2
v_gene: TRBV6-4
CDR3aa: CASSPSGGATDTQYF
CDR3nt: TGTGCCAGCAGTCCTAGCGGGGGGGCCACAGATACGCAGTATTTT

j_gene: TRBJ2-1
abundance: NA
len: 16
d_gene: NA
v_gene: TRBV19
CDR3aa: CASSIGGGVSYNEQFF
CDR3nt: TGTGCCAGTAGTATAGGCGGCGGGGTCTCCTACAATGAGCAGTTCTTC

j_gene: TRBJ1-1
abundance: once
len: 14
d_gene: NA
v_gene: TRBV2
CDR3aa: CASSAEEGGTEAFF
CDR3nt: TGTGCCAGCAGTGCGGAAGAGGGAGGGACTGAAGCTTTCTTT

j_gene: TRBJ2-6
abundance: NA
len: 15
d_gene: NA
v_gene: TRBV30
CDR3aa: CAWSVPTNGANVLTF
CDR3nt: TGTGCCTGGAGCGTACCGACGAACGGGGCCAACGTCCTGACTTTC

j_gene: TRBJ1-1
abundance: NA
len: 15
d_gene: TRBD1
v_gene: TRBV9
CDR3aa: CASSQPEQGPTEAFF
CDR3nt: TGTGCCAGCAGCCAACCTGAACAGGGGCCCACTGAAGCTTTCTTT

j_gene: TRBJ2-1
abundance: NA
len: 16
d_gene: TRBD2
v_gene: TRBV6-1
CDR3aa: CASSGTSGGLRDEQFF
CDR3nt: TGTGCCAGCAGTGGGACTAGCGGGGGATTAAGGGATGAGCAGTTCTTC

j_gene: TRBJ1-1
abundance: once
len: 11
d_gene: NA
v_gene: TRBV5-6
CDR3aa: CASSSHFEAFF
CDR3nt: TGTGCCAGCAGCTCACATTTTGAAGCTTTCTTT

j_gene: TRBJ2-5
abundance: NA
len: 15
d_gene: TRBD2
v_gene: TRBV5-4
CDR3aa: CASSFVGRALETQYF
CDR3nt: TGTGCCAGCAGCTTTGTCGGGAGGGCCCTAGAGACCCAGTACTTC